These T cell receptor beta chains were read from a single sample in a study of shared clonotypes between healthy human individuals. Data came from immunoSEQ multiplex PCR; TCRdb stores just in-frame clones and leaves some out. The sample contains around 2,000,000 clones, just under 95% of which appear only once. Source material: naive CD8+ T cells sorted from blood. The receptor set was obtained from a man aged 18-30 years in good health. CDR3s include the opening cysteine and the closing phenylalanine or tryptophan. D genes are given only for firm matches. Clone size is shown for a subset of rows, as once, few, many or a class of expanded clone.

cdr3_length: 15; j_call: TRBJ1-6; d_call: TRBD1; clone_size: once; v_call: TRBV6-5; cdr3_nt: TGTGCCAGCAGGCCCGACAGGGCTTGGAATTCACCCCTCCACTTT; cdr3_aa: CASRPDRAWNSPLHF
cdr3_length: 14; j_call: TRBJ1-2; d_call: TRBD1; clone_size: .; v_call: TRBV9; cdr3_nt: TGTGCCAGCAGCGGAGGGACAGGGTACTATGGCTACACCTTC; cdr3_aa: CASSGGTGYYGYTF
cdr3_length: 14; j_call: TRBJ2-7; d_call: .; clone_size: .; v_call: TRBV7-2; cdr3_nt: TGTGCCAGCAGCCTCGTGGAGGGAGCCTACGAGCAGTACTTC; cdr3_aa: CASSLVEGAYEQYF
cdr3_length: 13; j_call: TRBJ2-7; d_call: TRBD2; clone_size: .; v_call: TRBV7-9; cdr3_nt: TGTGCCGCACGGGGGGGTGAGGGCTACGAGCAGTACTTC; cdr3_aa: CAARGGEGYEQYF
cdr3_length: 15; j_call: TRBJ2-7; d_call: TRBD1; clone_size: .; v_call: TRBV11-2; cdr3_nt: TGTGCCAGCAGCTTAGCCACTCGGGGACAGCCAGAGCAGTACTTC; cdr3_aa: CASSLATRGQPEQYF
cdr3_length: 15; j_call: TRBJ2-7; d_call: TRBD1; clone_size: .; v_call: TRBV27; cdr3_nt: TGTGCCAGCAGTTCGGAGGGACAGGGCCTCTACGAGCAGTACTTC; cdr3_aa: CASSSEGQGLYEQYF
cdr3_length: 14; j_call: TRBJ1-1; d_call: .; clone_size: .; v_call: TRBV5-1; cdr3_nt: TGCGCCAGCAGCCCCGGGTGGCTGGGCACTGAAGCTTTCTTT; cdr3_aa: CASSPGWLGTEAFF
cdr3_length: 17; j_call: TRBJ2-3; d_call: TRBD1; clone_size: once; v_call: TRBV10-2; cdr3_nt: TGCGCCAGCACTAGATCCGGGACAGGGATTTTTACAGATACGCAGTATTTT; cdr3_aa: CASTRSGTGIFTDTQYF
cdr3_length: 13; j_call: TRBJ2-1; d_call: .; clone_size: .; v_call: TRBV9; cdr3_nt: TGTGCCAGCAGCGTAGGCATATACAATGAGCAGTTCTTC; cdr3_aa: CASSVGIYNEQFF
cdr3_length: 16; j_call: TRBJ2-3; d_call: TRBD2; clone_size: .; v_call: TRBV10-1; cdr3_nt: TGCGCCAGCAGTGAGTCCAGCGGGGGGGAGACAGATACGCAGTATTTT; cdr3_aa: CASSESSGGETDTQYF
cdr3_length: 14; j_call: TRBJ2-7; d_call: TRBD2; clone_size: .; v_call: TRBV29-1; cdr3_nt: TGCAGCGTTGTAGGCGCGGGAGGGCCGTACGAGCAGTACTTC; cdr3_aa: CSVVGAGGPYEQYF